A selection of T cell receptor beta chains follows, all from one sample in a study of blood T cell repertoires in COVID-19. Assay: immunoSEQ multiplex PCR; the TCRdb copy retains only in-frame clones and omits some. In the table there are approximately 400,000 clones, about 90% of which are singletons. Source material: PBMCs or T cells enriched from blood (not recorded which). These receptors originate from a man between 25 and 39 years old who had recovered from COVID-19. Both conserved end residues are part of each CDR3. A D gene is named only where the DNA matches it firmly. Where a row states a size, it is once, few, many or the class of an expanded clone; other rows omit it.

clone_size	d_call	j_call	v_call	cdr3_nt	cdr3_aa
-	TRBD1	TRBJ2-2	TRBV19	TGTGCCAGTAGGACAGGGGGTAGGTCCGGGGAGCTGTTTTTT	CASRTGGRSGELFF
once	-	TRBJ1-2	TRBV30	TGTGCCTGGAGTGCGTCAGGGGTGGGTGGCTACACCTTC	CAWSASGVGGYTF
-	TRBD2	TRBJ2-1	TRBV11-3	TGTGCCAGCAGCCCTCCCAAGGGACTAGCGGGGGACAATGAGCAGTTCTTC	CASSPPKGLAGDNEQFF
-	-	TRBJ2-7	TRBV5-1	TGCGCCAGCAGCTTGGCAGAGGGCTACGAGCAGTACTTC	CASSLAEGYEQYF
-	-	TRBJ2-7	TRBV6-2/TRBV6-3	TGTGCCAGCAGCTCAAATACCGGGGACGAGCAGTACTTC	CASSSNTGDEQYF
-	TRBD1	TRBJ1-5	TRBV6-5	TGTGCCAGCAGTCCCGGGACAGGGTCGAGCCAGCCCCAGCATTTT	CASSPGTGSSQPQHF
-	-	TRBJ1-5	TRBV27	TGTGCCAGCAGTTTATCGACGGGGCCGGGGGGCAATCAGCCCCAGCATTTT	CASSLSTGPGGNQPQHF
-	TRBD1	TRBJ1-1	TRBV15	TGTGCCACCAGCAGAGATCGGGGACAGGTCGTGCTCTTT	CATSRDRGQVVLF
-	-	TRBJ2-1	TRBV12-5	TGTGCTAGTGGTTATGGGGGGGGCTATGAGCAGTTCTTC	CASGYGGGYEQFF
-	-	TRBJ1-5	TRBV19	TGTGCCAGTAGTCCCCGACAGAACAATCAGCCCCAGCATTTT	CASSPRQNNQPQHF
-	-	TRBJ1-2	TRBV12-3/TRBV12-4	TGTGCCAGCAGTTTCTCAGGTCAGGGCTACACCTTC	CASSFSGQGYTF
-	-	TRBJ2-1	TRBV2	TGTGCCAGCAGTGAGACGGGGGCCTACAATGAGCAGTTCTTC	CASSETGAYNEQFF
-	TRBD1	TRBJ2-3	TRBV5-4	TGTGCCAGCTCCAACTCACAGGGGTCAGATACGCAGTATTTT	CASSNSQGSDTQYF
-	TRBD2	TRBJ2-1	TRBV18	TGTGCCAGCTCACCAAGTCTAGCGGGGGGCAATGAGCAGTTCTTC	CASSPSLAGGNEQFF
-	TRBD1	TRBJ1-1	TRBV7-9	TGTGCCAGCACAAATATTGGGACAGTACAAGCTTTCTTT	CASTNIGTVQAFF
-	TRBD1	TRBJ1-6	TRBV7-9	TGTGCCAGCAGGGACAGGTATTCACCCCTCCACTTT	CASRDRYSPLHF
-	-	TRBJ1-5	TRBV3-1/TRBV3-2	TGTGCCAGCAGCTCAAGGGACACGCTTGGCAATCAGCCCCAGCATTTT	CASSSRDTLGNQPQHF
-	-	TRBJ1-2	TRBV2	TGTGCCAGCAGTGCGGTGTTTATGGGCTACACCTTC	CASSAVFMGYTF
-	TRBD1	TRBJ1-4	TRBV19	TGTGCCAGTAGTGGACAGGGCGGGGAAAAACTGTTTTTT	CASSGQGGEKLFF
-	-	TRBJ1-2	TRBV13	TGTGCCAGCAGTCGGGCAGGGGAGCCTAACTATGGCTACACCTTC	CASSRAGEPNYGYTF
-	-	TRBJ1-1	TRBV10-3	TGTGCCATCAGTGAGTCGTGGCAGGGGTTGGCTGAAGCTTTCTTT	CAISESWQGLAEAFF
-	-	TRBJ2-4	TRBV12-5	TGTGCTAGTGGCCTTGATCCTAACAAAAACATTCAGTACTTC	CASGLDPNKNIQYF
-	-	TRBJ1-1	TRBV15	TGTGCCACCAGCAGAGAGAGGACAGTGAACACTGAAGCTTTCTTT	CATSRERTVNTEAFF
few	-	TRBJ1-2	TRBV7-9	TGTGCCAGCAGCTTGGCAGCTAACTATGGCTACACCTTC	CASSLAANYGYTF
-	-	TRBJ2-5	TRBV6-5	TGTGCCAGCAGTTACCGGGAGACCCAGTACTTC	CASSYRETQYF
many	-	TRBJ2-3	TRBV2	TGTGCCGGAGAGGGACTCACAGATACGCAGTATTTT	CAGEGLTDTQYF
-	-	TRBJ1-1	TRBV7-9	TGTGCCAGCAGCTTAGACAGGGTAGGAGCTTTCTTT	CASSLDRVGAFF
few	-	TRBJ1-2	TRBV5-6	TGTGCCAGCAGCCGTACACGGCGCGGTGGCTACACCTTC	CASSRTRRGGYTF
few	-	TRBJ1-1	TRBV6-5	TGTGCCAGCAGTTCGGACAGAGAAGCTTTCTTT	CASSSDREAFF
-	TRBD1	TRBJ1-5	TRBV19	TGTGCCAGTAGTGCGGGACAGGGATATCAGCCCCAGCATTTT	CASSAGQGYQPQHF
-	-	TRBJ1-6	TRBV6-5	TGTGCCAGCAGTTCCTCAGACAGGAATTCACCCCTCCACTTT	CASSSSDRNSPLHF
-	-	TRBJ1-6	TRBV19	TGTGCCAGTAGTATATCCCAGACGCCGGGATCACCCCTCCACTTT	CASSISQTPGSPLHF
once	-	TRBJ1-5	TRBV5-6	TGTGCCAGCAGCTTAGGACAGCTCAATCAGCCCCAGCATTTT	CASSLGQLNQPQHF
-	-	TRBJ1-5	TRBV4-3	TGCGCCAGCAGCCAAGATCCCGGTCCCTATAGCAATCAGCCCCAGCATTTT	CASSQDPGPYSNQPQHF
-	TRBD1	TRBJ2-1	TRBV27	TGTGCCAGCAGTCCGGACAGGGGTTCCTACAATGAGCAGTTCTTC	CASSPDRGSYNEQFF
once	TRBD1	TRBJ2-7	TRBV4-1	TGCGCCAGCAGCCGGGACAGAGAGCAGTACTTC	CASSRDREQYF
-	TRBD2	TRBJ2-7	TRBV30	TGTGCCTGGAGTGTGATAGCGGGGGCCTACGAGCAGTACTTC	CAWSVIAGAYEQYF
-	-	TRBJ1-4	TRBV27	TGTGCCAGCAGTTTATCGAACGGGGGTCAACTGTTTTTT	CASSLSNGGQLFF
once	TRBD2	TRBJ2-7	TRBV9	TGTGCCAGCAGCCTTTCGGGGGGGGCGGATTACGAGCAGTACTTC	CASSLSGGADYEQYF
-	-	TRBJ1-1	TRBV28	TGTGCCAGCCCGCCTACAGGGTCGGGTTTCACTGAAGCTTTCTTT	CASPPTGSGFTEAFF
-	-	TRBJ2-1	TRBV7-9	TGTGCCAGCAGCTTAATGGGCCGAAGCTCCTACAATGAGCAGTTCTTC	CASSLMGRSSYNEQFF
-	-	TRBJ2-1	TRBV3-1/TRBV3-2	TGTGCCAGCAGCCAAGATCCCTCAACTAGCTATTGTTACAATGAGCAGTTCTTC	CASSQDPSTSYCYNEQFF